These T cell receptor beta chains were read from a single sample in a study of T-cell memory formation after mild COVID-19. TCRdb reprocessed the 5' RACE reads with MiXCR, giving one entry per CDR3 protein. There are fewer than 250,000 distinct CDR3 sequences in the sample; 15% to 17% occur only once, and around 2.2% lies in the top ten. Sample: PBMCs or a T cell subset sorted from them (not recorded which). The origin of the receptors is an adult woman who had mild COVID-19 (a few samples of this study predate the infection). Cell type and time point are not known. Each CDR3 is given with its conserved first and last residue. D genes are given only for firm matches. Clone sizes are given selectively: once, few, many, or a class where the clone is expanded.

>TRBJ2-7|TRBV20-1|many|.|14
TGCAGTGCTATAATTAGCGGCCCTCCCTACGAGCAGTACTTC
CSAIISGPPYEQYF
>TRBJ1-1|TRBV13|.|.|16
TGTGCCAGCAGCTTAAAGCCTAAGGGCTTTAACACTGAAGCTTTCTTT
CASSLKPKGFNTEAFF
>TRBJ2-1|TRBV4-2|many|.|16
TGTGCCAGCAGCAGTAGCGGCCAAGCCTCCTACAATGAGCAGTTCTTC
CASSSSGQASYNEQFF
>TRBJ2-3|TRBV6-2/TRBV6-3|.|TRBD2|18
TGTGCCAGCAGTTACTCCCCGGGACTAGTTATCTTGACAGATACGCAGTATTTT
CASSYSPGLVILTDTQYF
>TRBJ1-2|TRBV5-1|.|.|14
TGCGCCAGCAGCTTGGCCCCAGGGGAGTATGGCTACACCTTC
CASSLAPGEYGYTF
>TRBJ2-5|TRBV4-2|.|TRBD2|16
TGTGCCAGCAGCCAAGAGGGGACTAGCGGGTCTGAGACCCAGTACTTC
CASSQEGTSGSETQYF
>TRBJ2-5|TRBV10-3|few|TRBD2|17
TGTGCCACCAGCGAGTGGTCGGCGGGAGGAGAAGAGGAGACCCAGTACTTC
CATSEWSAGGEEETQYF
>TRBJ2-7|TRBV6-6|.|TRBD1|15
TGTGCCAGCAGCCTGGCGACAGGGGGTTCTAACGAGCAGTACTTC
CASSLATGGSNEQYF
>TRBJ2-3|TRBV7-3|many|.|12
TGTGCCAGCAGCTCCCCCGGGGATACGCAGTATTTT
CASSSPGDTQYF
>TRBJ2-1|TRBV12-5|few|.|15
TGTGCTAGTGGTTTGGTGGGACTTTCCTACAATGAGCAGTTCTTC
CASGLVGLSYNEQFF
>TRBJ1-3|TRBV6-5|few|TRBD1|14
TGTGCCAGCAGTTCAGGGGGCACTGGAAACACCATATATTTT
CASSSGGTGNTIYF
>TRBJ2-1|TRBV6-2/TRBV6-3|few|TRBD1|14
TGTGCCAGCAAGGAGACAGGGGGCTTCAATGAGCAGTTCTTC
CASKETGGFNEQFF
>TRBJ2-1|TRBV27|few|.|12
TGTGCCAGCAGTTTACGCGGGTATGAGCAGTTCTTC
CASSLRGYEQFF
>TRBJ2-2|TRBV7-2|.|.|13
TGTGCCAGCGGACCGCGGGGAACCGGGGAGCTGTTTTTT
CASGPRGTGELFF
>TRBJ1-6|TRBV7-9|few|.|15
TGTGCCAGCAGCCGCCTAGGGAATTCGGGGTCACCCCTCCACTTT
CASSRLGNSGSPLHF
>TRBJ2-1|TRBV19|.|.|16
TGTGCCAGTAGTACCGTCGTGAGCGGGTGGGGGAATGAGCAGTTCTTC
CASSTVVSGWGNEQFF
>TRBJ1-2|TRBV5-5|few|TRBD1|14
TGTGCCAGCCGAGCCGGGACAGGAAGCTATGGCTACACCTTC
CASRAGTGSYGYTF
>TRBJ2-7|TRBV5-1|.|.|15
TGCGCCAGCAGCCCCCCCGGGGCTGGACCCTACGAGCAGTACTTC
CASSPPGAGPYEQYF
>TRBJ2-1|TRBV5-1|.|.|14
TGCGCCAGCAGCTTGGGTGGCGCACCGAATGAGCAGTTCTTC
CASSLGGAPNEQFF
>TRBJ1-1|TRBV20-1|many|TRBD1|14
TGCAGTGCTATACAGGGGGCTGGAAACACTGAAGCTTTCTTT
CSAIQGAGNTEAFF
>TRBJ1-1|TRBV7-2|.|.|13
TGTGCCAGCAGCTTCGTCTACACGACTGAAGCTTTCTTT
CASSFVYTTEAFF
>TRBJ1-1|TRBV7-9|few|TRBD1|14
TGTGCCAGCAGCTTAGAGTCAGGGGGCTTTCAAGCTTTCTTT
CASSLESGGFQAFF
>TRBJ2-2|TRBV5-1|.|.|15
TGCGCCAGCAGCAGTGGGTACTCCGACACCGGGGAGCTGTTTTTT
CASSSGYSDTGELFF
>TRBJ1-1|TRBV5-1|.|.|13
TGCGCCAGCAGCCCGACTTTGAACACTGAAGCTTTCTTT
CASSPTLNTEAFF
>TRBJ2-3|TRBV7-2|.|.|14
TGTGCCAGCAGCTTAGAAGGGATGACAGATACGCAGTATTTT
CASSLEGMTDTQYF
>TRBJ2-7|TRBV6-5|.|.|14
TGTGCCAGCAGTTACTCTCGACAGGCTTCCGAGCAGTACTTC
CASSYSRQASEQYF
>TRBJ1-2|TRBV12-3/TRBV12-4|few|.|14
TGTGCCAGCAGTTTACAGGTGGGGGGCTATGGCTACACCTTC
CASSLQVGGYGYTF
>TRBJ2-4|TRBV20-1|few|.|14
TGCAGTGCTAGGGACCGACAGGCTAGCAACATTCAGTACTTC
CSARDRQASNIQYF
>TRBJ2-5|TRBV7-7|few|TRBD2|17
TGTGCTAGCAGCTTAGGACTAGCGGGAGCGGGGCAAGAGACCCAGTACTTC
CASSLGLAGAGQETQYF
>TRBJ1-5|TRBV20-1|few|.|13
TGCAGTGCTAGGTCCTATAGCAATCAGCCCCAGCATTTT
CSARSYSNQPQHF
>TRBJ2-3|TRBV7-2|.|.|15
TGTGCCAGCAGCTTAGACTACCTAAGCACAGATACGCAGTATTTT
CASSLDYLSTDTQYF
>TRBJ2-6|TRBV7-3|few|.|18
TGTGCCAGCAGCGTAACGGGTCAATACACAGCTGGGGCCAACGTCCTGACTTTC
CASSVTGQYTAGANVLTF
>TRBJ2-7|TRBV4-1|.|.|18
TGCGCCAGCAGCCAATTCGGCCCCAGCGGTTTATCGCCCTACGAGCAGTACTTC
CASSQFGPSGLSPYEQYF
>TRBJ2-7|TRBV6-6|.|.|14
TGTGCCAGCAGTTCACCCCGGGGGAACTACGAGCAGTACTTC
CASSSPRGNYEQYF
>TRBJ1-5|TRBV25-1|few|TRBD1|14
TGTGCCAGCAGCGGGACAGGGATGACTCAGCCCCAGCATTTT
CASSGTGMTQPQHF
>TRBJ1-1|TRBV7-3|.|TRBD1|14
TGTGCCAGCAGCCCTCAACAGGGGGGCACTGAAGCTTTCTTT
CASSPQQGGTEAFF
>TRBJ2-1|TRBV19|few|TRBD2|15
TGTGCCAGTAGTAGACTAGCGGGCGGGGGCAATGAGCAGTTCTTC
CASSRLAGGGNEQFF
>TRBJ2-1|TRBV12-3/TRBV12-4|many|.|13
TGTGCCAGCATTCGGGAGCCCTACAATGAGCAGTTCTTC
CASIREPYNEQFF
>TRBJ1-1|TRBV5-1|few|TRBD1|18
TGCGCCAGCAGCCCGGGGGCGACAGGGTTTTCGCCCAACACTGAAGCTTTCTTT
CASSPGATGFSPNTEAFF
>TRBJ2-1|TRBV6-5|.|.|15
TGTGCCAGCAGCCTCCGGACCAGGGCCTACAATGAGCAGTTCTTC
CASSLRTRAYNEQFF
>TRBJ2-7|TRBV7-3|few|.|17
TGTGCCAGCAGCTTAGTAGGGGGACTCGGCTTCACCTACGAGCAGTACTTC
CASSLVGGLGFTYEQYF
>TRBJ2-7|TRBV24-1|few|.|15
TGTGCCACCAGTGATTTGCTGAGGGGTCGGTACGAGCAGTACTTC
CATSDLLRGRYEQYF
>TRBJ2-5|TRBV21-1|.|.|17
TGTGCCAGCAGCATCCAGTGGACGGGAGGGGGCAGAGAGACCCAGTACTTC
CASSIQWTGGGRETQYF
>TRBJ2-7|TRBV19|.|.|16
TGTGCCAGTAGTATTGGGGGTAACCAGTACTCCTACGAGCAGTACTTC
CASSIGGNQYSYEQYF
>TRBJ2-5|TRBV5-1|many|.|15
TGCGCCAGCAGCTTGGTATCCCAGAGCCAAGAGACCCAGTACTTC
CASSLVSQSQETQYF
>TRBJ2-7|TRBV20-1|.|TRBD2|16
TGCAGTGCTCGTAGAGGCCCTAGCGGCCTAGCCTACGAGCAGTACTTC
CSARRGPSGLAYEQYF
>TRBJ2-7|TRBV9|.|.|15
TGTGCCAGCAGCGTGAGCCCGCGGGTAGACTACGAGCAGTACTTC
CASSVSPRVDYEQYF
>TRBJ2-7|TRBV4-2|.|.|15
TGTGCCAGCAGCCAAGAAGGAGGAAACAGCTACGAGCAGTACTTC
CASSQEGGNSYEQYF
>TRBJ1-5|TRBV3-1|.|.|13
TGTGCCAGCAGCCAGGGGACGGATCAGCCCCAGCATTTT
CASSQGTDQPQHF
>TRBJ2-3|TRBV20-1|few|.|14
TGCAGTGCCTCCCTCGAGCCAAGCACAGATACGCAGTATTTT
CSASLEPSTDTQYF
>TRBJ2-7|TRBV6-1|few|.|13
TGTGCCAGCAGTGAAAACAGGGCCTACGAGCAGTACTTC
CASSENRAYEQYF
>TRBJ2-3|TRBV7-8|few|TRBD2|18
TGTGCCAGCAGCCAAGGAGCACTAGCGGGAATGCGGACAGATACGCAGTATTTT
CASSQGALAGMRTDTQYF
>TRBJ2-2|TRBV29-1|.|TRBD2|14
TGCAGTGCCGGGACTAGCGACAACACCGGGGAGCTGTTTTTT
CSAGTSDNTGELFF
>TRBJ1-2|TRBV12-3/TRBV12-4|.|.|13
TGTGCCAGCCTTCCCCCGGCCAACTATGGCTACACCTTC
CASLPPANYGYTF